These 6 T cell receptor beta chains came from one sample sequenced in a study of T cells expressing NK-cell markers (dated by TCRdb to between 2020 and 2021). The library was prepared using 5' RACE. The instrument was an Illumina HiSeq 2000. After reprocessing by TCRdb, each CDR3 protein sequence is one entry, and no DNA is given. This sample's table has entries for 20,000 or so distinct CDR3 sequences. Approximately 53% of the sample belongs to the ten largest clones. The sequencing input was blood T cells: a sorted CD56 or NKG2C T cell subset, CD4+ or CD8+ T cells, or bulk PBMC T cells (not recorded which). These receptors were obtained from a man aged 18-70 years in good health.

This chain connects TRBV20-1 to TRBJ2-5; there is no DNA to check the TCRdb D call of TRBD1. There are 15 residues in the CDR3. Germline-derived CDR1 and CDR2 are DFQATT and SNEGSKA (reference sequence). The CDR3 is CSARDSGRGVETQYF.

The J gene is TRBJ2-2, the V gene TRBV7-3; the D gene TCRdb calls, TRBD1, cannot be checked with no DNA. Looked up from germline, CDR1 is SGHTA and CDR2 is FQGTGA. This CDR3 has 16 residues. The CDR3 protein is CASSPRDRGPTGELFF.

V usage is TRBV4-3 and J usage is TRBJ2-7; as DNA is missing, the TRBD1 call by TCRdb cannot be tested. The CDR3 runs to 16 residues. Germline V gene data show CDR1 as LGHNA and CDR2 as YSLEER. CDR3: CASSQEAQGYSYEQYF.

The V and J genes are TRBV11-1 and TRBJ2-7; TCRdb returns TRBD2, unconfirmable since there is no DNA. This CDR3 has 12 amino acids. Germline assignment: CDR1 SGHAT and CDR2 FQDESV (reference sequence). The CDR3: CASSSLLVEQYF. The full variable domain, completed using reference TRBV11-1 and TRBJ2-7, is EAEVAQSPRYKITEKSQAVAFWCDPISGHATLYWYRQILGQGPELLVQFQDESVVDDSQLPKDRFSAERLKGVDSTLKIQPAELGDSAMYLCASSSLLVEQYFGPGTRLTVT.

The chain employs TRBV4-1 and TRBJ1-6; TCRdb indicates TRBD1, and absent DNA this call remains unverified. This CDR3 comprises 15 residues. Germline CDR1 reads MGHRA; CDR2 reads YSYEKL. CDR3 amino acids: CASSQAGSLNSPLHF.

The chain links TRBV9 to TRBJ2-1; without DNA, the TCRdb call of TRBD1 cannot be checked. This CDR3 contains 14 residues. CDR1 and CDR2 (germline): SGDLS, YYNGEE. CDR3 region: CASSAGGGDNEQFF.